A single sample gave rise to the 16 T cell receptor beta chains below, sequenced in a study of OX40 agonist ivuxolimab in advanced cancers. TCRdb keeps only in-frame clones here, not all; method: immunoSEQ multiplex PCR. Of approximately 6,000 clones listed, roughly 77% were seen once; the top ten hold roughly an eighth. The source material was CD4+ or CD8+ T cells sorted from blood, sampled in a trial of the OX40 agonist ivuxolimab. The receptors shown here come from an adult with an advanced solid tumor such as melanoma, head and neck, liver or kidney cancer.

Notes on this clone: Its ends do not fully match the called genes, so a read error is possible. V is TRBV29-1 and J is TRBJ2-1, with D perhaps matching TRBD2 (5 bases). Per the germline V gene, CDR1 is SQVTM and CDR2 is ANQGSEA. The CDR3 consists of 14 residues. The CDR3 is CSVRRASSYNGQFF. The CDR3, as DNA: TGCAGCGTTCGGCGGGCGAGCTCCTACAATGGGCAGTTCTTC.

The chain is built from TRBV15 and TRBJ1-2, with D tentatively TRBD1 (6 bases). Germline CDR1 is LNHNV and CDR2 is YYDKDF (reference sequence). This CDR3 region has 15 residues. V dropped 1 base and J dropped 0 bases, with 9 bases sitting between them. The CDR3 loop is CATSRGGQANYGYTF. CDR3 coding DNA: TGTGCCACCAGCAGAGGGGGGCAAGCTAACTATGGCTACACCTTC.

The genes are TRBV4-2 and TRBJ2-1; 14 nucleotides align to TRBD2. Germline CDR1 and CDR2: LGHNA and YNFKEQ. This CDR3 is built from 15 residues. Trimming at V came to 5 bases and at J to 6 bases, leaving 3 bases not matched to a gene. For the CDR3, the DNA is TGTGCCAGCAGCTCTGGACTAGCGGGGGGCAATGAGCAGTTCTTC. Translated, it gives CASSSGLAGGNEQFF.

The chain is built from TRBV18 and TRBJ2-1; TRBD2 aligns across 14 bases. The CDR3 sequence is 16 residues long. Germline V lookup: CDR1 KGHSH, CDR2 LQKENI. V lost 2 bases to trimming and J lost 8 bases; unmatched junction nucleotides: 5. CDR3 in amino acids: CASSPGTSGSGDEQFF. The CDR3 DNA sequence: TGTGCCAGCTCACCAGGGACTAGCGGGAGTGGGGATGAGCAGTTCTTC.

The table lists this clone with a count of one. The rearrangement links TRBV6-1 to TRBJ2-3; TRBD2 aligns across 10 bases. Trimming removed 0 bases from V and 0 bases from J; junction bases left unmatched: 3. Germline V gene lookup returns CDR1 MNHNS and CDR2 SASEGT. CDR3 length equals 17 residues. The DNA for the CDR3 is TGTGCCAGCAGTGAAGCGGTAGCGGGGGGTAGCACAGATACGCAGTATTTT. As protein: CASSEAVAGGSTDTQYF.

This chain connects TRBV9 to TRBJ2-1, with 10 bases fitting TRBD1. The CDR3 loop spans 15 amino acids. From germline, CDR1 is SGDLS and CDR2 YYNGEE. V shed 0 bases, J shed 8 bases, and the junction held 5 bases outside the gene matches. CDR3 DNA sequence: TGTGCCAGCAGCGTAGTAGGGACAGGGGCGTATGAGCAGTTCTTC. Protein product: CASSVVGTGAYEQFF.

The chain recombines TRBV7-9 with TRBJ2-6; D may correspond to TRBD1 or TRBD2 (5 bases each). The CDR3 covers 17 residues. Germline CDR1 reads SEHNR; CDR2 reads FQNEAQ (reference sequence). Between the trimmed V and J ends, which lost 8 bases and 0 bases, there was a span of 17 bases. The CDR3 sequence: CASEPRDRDSGANVLTF. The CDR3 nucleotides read TGTGCCAGCGAACCCCGGGACCGCGACTCTGGGGCCAACGTCCTGACTTTC.

CDR3 protein: CASSLAGANYEQYF. In nucleotides, the CDR3 is TGTGCCAGCAGTCTAGCGGGAGCGAACTACGAGCAGTACTTC. The genes are TRBV6-5 and TRBJ2-7; 10 nucleotides agree with TRBD2. The CDR3 totals 14 residues. With 5 bases clipped from V and 3 bases from J, the junction kept 4 bases outside the gene matches. In germline, CDR1 is MNHEY, CDR2 SVGAGI.

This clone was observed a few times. The CDR3 sequence is CASSYSVEAFF. The DNA of the CDR3 is TGTGCCAGCAGCTACTCTGTTGAAGCTTTCTTT. The chain uses TRBV5-6 and TRBJ1-1; D is uncertain. This CDR3 spans 11 amino acids. In germline, CDR1 is SGHDT, CDR2 YYEEEE. The V end lost 3 bases, the J end lost 7 bases, and 7 bases lay between the germline ends.

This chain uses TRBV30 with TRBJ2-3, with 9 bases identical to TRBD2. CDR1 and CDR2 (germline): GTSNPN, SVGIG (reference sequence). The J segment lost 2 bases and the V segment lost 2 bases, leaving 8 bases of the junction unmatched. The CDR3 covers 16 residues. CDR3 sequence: CAWSIISGSFTDTQYF. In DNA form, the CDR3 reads TGTGCCTGGAGTATTATTAGCGGGAGCTTCACAGATACGCAGTATTTT.

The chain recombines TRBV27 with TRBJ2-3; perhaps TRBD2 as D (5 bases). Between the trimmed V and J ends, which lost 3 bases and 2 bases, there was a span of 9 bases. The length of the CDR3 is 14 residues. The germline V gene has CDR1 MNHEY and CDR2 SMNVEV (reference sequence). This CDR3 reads CASSFEAVTDTQYF. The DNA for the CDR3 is TGTGCCAGCAGTTTTGAAGCGGTCACAGATACGCAGTATTTT.

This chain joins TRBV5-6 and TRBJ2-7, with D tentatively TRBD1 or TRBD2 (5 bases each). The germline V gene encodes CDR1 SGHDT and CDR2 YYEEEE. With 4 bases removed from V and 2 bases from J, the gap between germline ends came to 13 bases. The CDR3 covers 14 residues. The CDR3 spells CASSLGTGPYEQYF. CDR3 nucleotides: TGTGCCAGCAGCCTCGGGACCGGACCCTACGAGCAGTACTTC. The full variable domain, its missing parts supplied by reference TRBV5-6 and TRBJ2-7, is DAGVTQSPTHLIKTRGQQVTLRCSPKSGHDTVSWYQQALGQGPQFIFQYYEEEERQRGNFPDRFSGHQFPNYSSELNVNALLLGDSALYLCASSLGTGPYEQYFGPGTRLTVT.

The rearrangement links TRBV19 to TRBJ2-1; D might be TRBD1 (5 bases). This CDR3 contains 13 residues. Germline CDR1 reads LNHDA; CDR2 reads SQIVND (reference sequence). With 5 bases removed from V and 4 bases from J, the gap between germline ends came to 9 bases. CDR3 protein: CASSSGLYNEQFF. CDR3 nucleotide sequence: TGTGCCAGTAGTTCAGGGTTGTACAATGAGCAGTTCTTC.

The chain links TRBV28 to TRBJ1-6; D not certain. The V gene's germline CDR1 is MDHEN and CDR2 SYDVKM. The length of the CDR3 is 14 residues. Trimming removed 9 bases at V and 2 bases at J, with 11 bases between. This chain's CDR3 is CASFSVAYNSPLHF. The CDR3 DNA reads TGTGCCAGTTTCTCGGTAGCCTATAATTCACCCCTCCACTTT.

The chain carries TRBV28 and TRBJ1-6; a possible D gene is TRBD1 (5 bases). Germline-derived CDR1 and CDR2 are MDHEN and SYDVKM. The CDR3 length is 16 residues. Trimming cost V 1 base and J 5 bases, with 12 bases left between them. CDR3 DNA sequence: TGTGCCAGCAGTTTATTGGGGGAGGGCAATAATTCACCCCTCCACTTT. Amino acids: CASSLLGEGNNSPLHF.

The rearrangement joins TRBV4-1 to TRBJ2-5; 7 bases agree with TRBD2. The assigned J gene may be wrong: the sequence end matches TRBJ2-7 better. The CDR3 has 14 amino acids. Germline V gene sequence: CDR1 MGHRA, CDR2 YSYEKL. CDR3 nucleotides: TGCGCCAGCAGCCAAGGGGGGGGATCCTACGAGCAGTACTTC. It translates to CASSQGGGSYEQYF.